Listed below are T cell receptor beta chains from one sample, sequenced in a study of tumor and adjacent non-tumor tissue in lung cancer. Via MiXCR, TCRdb re-called the multiplex PCR reads, giving one row per CDR3 protein. Of tens of thousands of distinct CDR3 sequences detected, 75% to 90% appear once; the ten largest clones hold more than 10%. Material: lung tumor tissue. The receptors stem from a woman between 50 and 59 years old with non-small cell lung cancer. Both conserved end residues are part of each CDR3. D genes are given only for firm matches. Clone size is shown for a subset of rows, as once, few, many or a class of expanded clone.

D gene: NA
J gene: TRBJ2-5
clone size: NA
V gene: TRBV11-2
CDR3 DNA: TGTGCCAGCCGCCTTACTGGGGAGGCCCAGTACTTC
CDR3 protein: CASRLTGEAQYF

D gene: NA
J gene: TRBJ2-2
clone size: NA
V gene: TRBV11-2
CDR3 DNA: TGTGTCAGCAGCCCCGGCAGGCGGAACACCGGGGAGGTGTTGTTT
CDR3 protein: CVSSPGRRNTGEVLF

D gene: TRBD1
J gene: TRBJ1-1
clone size: NA
V gene: TRBV20-1
CDR3 DNA: TGCAGTGTTTGGACAGGGAGGGGCACTGAAGCTTTCTTT
CDR3 protein: CSVWTGRGTEAFF

D gene: TRBD2
J gene: TRBJ2-1
clone size: many
V gene: TRBV6-2/TRBV6-3
CDR3 DNA: TGTGCCAGCAGTCCCGTAAGTACTAGCGGGAGTACCTACAATGAGCAGTTCTTC
CDR3 protein: CASSPVSTSGSTYNEQFF

D gene: NA
J gene: TRBJ2-7
clone size: once
V gene: TRBV20-1
CDR3 DNA: TGCAGTGCTAAATCAATCGAGCGACCACCCTACGAGCAGTATTTC
CDR3 protein: CSAKSIERPPYEQYF

D gene: TRBD1
J gene: TRBJ2-1
clone size: NA
V gene: TRBV6-2/TRBV6-3
CDR3 DNA: TGTGCCAGCACCCCCACAGGGGATTGGTACGAGCAGTTCTTC
CDR3 protein: CASTPTGDWYEQFF

D gene: TRBD1
J gene: TRBJ1-1
clone size: once
V gene: TRBV28
CDR3 DNA: TGTCCCAGCAGTGCCCCCGGGGACAGCAACTTCGATAGGAATGTTTTCTTT
CDR3 protein: CPSSAPGDSNFDRNVFF

D gene: TRBD2
J gene: TRBJ2-7
clone size: NA
V gene: TRBV11-2
CDR3 DNA: TGTGCCAGCAGCCCTCGGGCTAGCGGTTCCTACGATCACTACTTC
CDR3 protein: CASSPRASGSYDHYF

D gene: TRBD1
J gene: TRBJ2-7
clone size: medium-sized
V gene: TRBV28
CDR3 DNA: TGTGCCAGCAGTTCTAGGATACAGGGGGGAACCTACGAGCAGTACTTC
CDR3 protein: CASSSRIQGGTYEQYF

D gene: NA
J gene: TRBJ1-1
clone size: few
V gene: TRBV10-2
CDR3 DNA: TGCGCCAGCCAGGATGTGGGAACTGAAGCCTTCTTT
CDR3 protein: CASQDVGTEAFF

D gene: NA
J gene: TRBJ2-7
clone size: NA
V gene: TRBV20-1
CDR3 DNA: TGCAGTGCTACGAGACAGCGGTACAAGCAGTACTTC
CDR3 protein: CSATRQRYKQYF

D gene: NA
J gene: TRBJ1-2
clone size: NA
V gene: TRBV6-2/TRBV6-3
CDR3 DNA: TGTGCCAGCGGTCACCATCAATCGGGAGGCGCTTATGGCTACACCTTC
CDR3 protein: CASGHHQSGGAYGYTF

D gene: TRBD2
J gene: TRBJ2-1
clone size: few
V gene: TRBV11-2
CDR3 DNA: TGTCTCAGCAGCTTTATAGCGGGAGGAGACAATGAGCAGCTCTTC
CDR3 protein: CLSSFIAGGDNEQLF

D gene: TRBD2
J gene: TRBJ2-7
clone size: NA
V gene: TRBV20-1
CDR3 DNA: TGCAGTGCTAGGATCCCGGGACTAGCGGGAGTGGTCAATGAGCAGTACTTC
CDR3 protein: CSARIPGLAGVVNEQYF

D gene: NA
J gene: TRBJ2-1
clone size: NA
V gene: TRBV24-1
CDR3 DNA: TGTGCCACCAGTGGGACATGGCACTGGATCTTC
CDR3 protein: CATSGTWHWIF

D gene: NA
J gene: TRBJ2-7
clone size: NA
V gene: TRBV20-1
CDR3 DNA: TGCGGGGGGGTAGGAGGGGGCAAAAGTGAGCAGTACTTC
CDR3 protein: CGGVGGGKSEQYF

D gene: TRBD2
J gene: TRBJ2-1
clone size: NA
V gene: TRBV20-1
CDR3 DNA: TGCAGTGCGGAACCTAGCGGGAGCTCCTACAATGAGCACTTCTTC
CDR3 protein: CSAEPSGSSYNEHFF

D gene: NA
J gene: TRBJ2-3
clone size: NA
V gene: TRBV29-1
CDR3 DNA: TGCAGCGTTGGGCAGGGGGGAAATAGGCAGTATTTT
CDR3 protein: CSVGQGGNRQYF

D gene: TRBD1
J gene: TRBJ1-2
clone size: NA
V gene: TRBV20-1
CDR3 DNA: TGCAGTGCTAGGAGACAGGGGGTGGGTGGCTACACTTTC
CDR3 protein: CSARRQGVGGYTF

D gene: NA
J gene: TRBJ1-5
clone size: once
V gene: TRBV20-1
CDR3 DNA: TGCAGTGCTACCACAGGAGCTAATCAGCCCCAACATTTT
CDR3 protein: CSATTGANQPQHF